The T cell receptor (beta chain) under discussion was sequenced for a study of cytomegalovirus exposure and HLA in healthy donors. Germline V lookup: CDR1 MNHNS, CDR2 SASEGT. This CDR3 has 13 residues. The germline V and J ends were trimmed by 0 bases and 9 bases, with 9 bases remaining between them. Study conclusions and caveats: 87-base-pair reads could not separate some V segments, including TRBV6-2 and TRBV6-3. TCR beta chain V- and J-gene trimming was linked, in a later analysis, to a missense variant in DCLRE1C. Among TCR beta chains, those listed as cytomegalovirus-associated numbered some 170. Analysis was performed later, and it showed HLA-associated TCR beta chains to be more clonally expanded than equally common others.

PCR used 60 Vbeta primers and 13 Jbeta primers. Sequenced by immunoSEQ multiplex PCR; TCRdb stores in-frame clones only, minus some. The repertoire holds about 230,000 clones, roughly 85% seen once, with about 0.25% in the top ten. As to this clone: Antigen specificity is unknown.

The source is a girl aged 2-15 years in good health and CMV-seronegative. This chain uses TRBV6-1 with TRBJ2-1; D ambiguous. Sequencing used PBMCs. The chain's CDR3 is CASSEAKEREQFF. The CDR3 DNA follows: TGTGCCAGCAGTGAAGCAAAGGAGCGTGAGCAGTTCTTC.